The rows below give T cell receptor beta chains drawn from one sample of a study of long-term antiretroviral therapy in people with HIV. Measured with immunoSEQ multiplex PCR; TCRdb has only the in-frame clones, and not every one. The sample holds fewer than 25,000 clones, roughly 82% seen once. The specimen was unsorted PBMCs, collected 0.1 years before starting antiretroviral therapy. These receptors all stem from a man aged 18 to 30 with HIV. Each CDR3 is given with its conserved first and last residue. A D gene is named only where the DNA matches it firmly. Clone size is shown for a subset of rows, as once, few, many or a class of expanded clone.

V: TRBV7-7; size: -; J: TRBJ2-2; D: TRBD1; length: 17; DNA: TGTGCTAGCAGCCCCGGGCCGGGACAGGGGAACACCGGGGAGCTGTTTTTT; CDR3: CASSPGPGQGNTGELFF
V: TRBV9; size: -; J: TRBJ2-1; D: TRBD2; length: 15; DNA: TGTGCCAGCAGCGTAGCTAGCGGGAGGGCCACTGAGCAGTTCTTC; CDR3: CASSVASGRATEQFF
V: TRBV5-1; size: -; J: TRBJ2-7; D: -; length: 14; DNA: TGCGCCAGCAGCGTGGGGGACTTATTATACGAGCAGTACTTC; CDR3: CASSVGDLLYEQYF
V: TRBV6-4; size: -; J: TRBJ2-5; D: -; length: 11; DNA: TGTGCCAGCAGTGACGGGTTGACCCAGTACTTC; CDR3: CASSDGLTQYF
V: TRBV13; size: -; J: TRBJ2-7; D: TRBD2; length: 18; DNA: TGTGCCAGCAGCTACGACCGGGGTGCGGGGGAGGAGGCCTACGAGCAGTACTTC; CDR3: CASSYDRGAGEEAYEQYF
V: TRBV5-4; size: -; J: TRBJ2-3; D: TRBD2; length: 19; DNA: TGTGCCAGCAGCGACCCTCCGGGACTAGCGGGAGCCTTGGGTGATACGCAGTATTTT; CDR3: CASSDPPGLAGALGDTQYF
V: TRBV7-8; size: -; J: TRBJ2-3; D: -; length: 16; DNA: TGTGCCAGCAGCGTGGGGAGTATCAGTCGCACAGATACGCAGTATTTT; CDR3: CASSVGSISRTDTQYF
V: TRBV15; size: -; J: TRBJ2-7; D: -; length: 14; DNA: TGTGCCACCAGCAGAGGTACTAGTGTCTACGAGCAGTACTTC; CDR3: CATSRGTSVYEQYF
V: TRBV18; size: -; J: TRBJ2-7; D: TRBD1; length: 15; DNA: TGTGCCAGCTCACCGCAGGGGGCTCCCCCCTACGAGCAGTACTTC; CDR3: CASSPQGAPPYEQYF
V: TRBV29-1; size: -; J: TRBJ2-4; D: -; length: 14; DNA: TGCAGCGTTGTCTACAGCCTAGCCAAAAACATTCAGTACTTC; CDR3: CSVVYSLAKNIQYF
V: TRBV9; size: -; J: TRBJ1-4; D: -; length: 15; DNA: TGTGCCAGCAGCGTAGACCCGGGGAGGGGAGAAAAACTGTTTTTT; CDR3: CASSVDPGRGEKLFF
V: TRBV30; size: -; J: TRBJ1-5; D: -; length: 15; DNA: TGTGCCTGGTCCGCGCTGGACGGGGGCAATCAGCCCCAGCATTTT; CDR3: CAWSALDGGNQPQHF
V: TRBV29-1; size: medium-sized; J: TRBJ1-2; D: TRBD1; length: 13; DNA: TGCAGCGTCCCATACCTACAGGGGGCGGGCTACACCTTC; CDR3: CSVPYLQGAGYTF
V: TRBV2; size: medium-sized; J: TRBJ1-5; D: -; length: 13; DNA: TGTGCCAGCTTGACAGCCTGGAATCAGCCCCAGCATTTT; CDR3: CASLTAWNQPQHF
V: TRBV5-4; size: -; J: TRBJ2-2; D: -; length: 16; DNA: TGTGCCAGCAGCTTGGCTCCGGGGTTGAACACCGGGGAGCTGTTTTTT; CDR3: CASSLAPGLNTGELFF
V: TRBV6-7; size: -; J: TRBJ1-1; D: -; length: 13; DNA: TGTGCCACCCCAAGGACGGTGAACACTGAAGCTTTCTTT; CDR3: CATPRTVNTEAFF
V: TRBV9; size: -; J: TRBJ1-2; D: -; length: 12; DNA: TGTGCCAGCAGCGGGGTGCGGTCCGGCTACACCTTC; CDR3: CASSGVRSGYTF